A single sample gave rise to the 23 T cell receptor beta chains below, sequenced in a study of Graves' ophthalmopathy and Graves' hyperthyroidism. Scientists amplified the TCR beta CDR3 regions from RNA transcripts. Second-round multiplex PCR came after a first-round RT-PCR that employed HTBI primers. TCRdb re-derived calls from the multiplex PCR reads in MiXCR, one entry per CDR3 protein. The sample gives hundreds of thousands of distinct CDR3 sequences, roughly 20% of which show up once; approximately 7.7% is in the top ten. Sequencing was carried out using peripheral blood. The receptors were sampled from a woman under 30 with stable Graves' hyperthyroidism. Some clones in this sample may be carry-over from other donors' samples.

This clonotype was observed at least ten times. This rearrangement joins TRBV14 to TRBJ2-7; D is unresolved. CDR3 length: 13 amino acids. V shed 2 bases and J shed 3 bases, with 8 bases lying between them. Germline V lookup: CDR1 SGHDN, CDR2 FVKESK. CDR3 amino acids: CASSQRGNYEQYF. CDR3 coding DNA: TGTGCCAGCAGCCAACGAGGTAACTACGAGCAGTACTTC.

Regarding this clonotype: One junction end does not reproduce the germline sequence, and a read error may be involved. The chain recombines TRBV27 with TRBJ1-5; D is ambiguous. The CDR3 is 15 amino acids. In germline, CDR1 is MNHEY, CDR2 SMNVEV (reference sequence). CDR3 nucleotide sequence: TGTGCCAGCACTTTATCTCCTAATGGGAATCAGCCCCAGCATTTT. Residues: CASTLSPNGNQPQHF.

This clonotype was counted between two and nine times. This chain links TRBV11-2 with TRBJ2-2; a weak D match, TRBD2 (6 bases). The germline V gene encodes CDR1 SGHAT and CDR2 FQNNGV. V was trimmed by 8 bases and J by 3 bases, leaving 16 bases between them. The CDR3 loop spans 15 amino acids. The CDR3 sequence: CASYRGIGDTGELFF. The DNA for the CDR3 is TGTGCCAGCTACCGGGGGATAGGAGACACCGGGGAGCTGTTTTTT.

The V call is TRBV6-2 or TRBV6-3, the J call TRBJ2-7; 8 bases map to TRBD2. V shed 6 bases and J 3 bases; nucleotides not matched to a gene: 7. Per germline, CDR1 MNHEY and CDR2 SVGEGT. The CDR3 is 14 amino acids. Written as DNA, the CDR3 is TGTGCCAGCAGCCAAGCGGGGGCCCGCTACGAGCAGTACTTC. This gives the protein CASSQAGARYEQYF.

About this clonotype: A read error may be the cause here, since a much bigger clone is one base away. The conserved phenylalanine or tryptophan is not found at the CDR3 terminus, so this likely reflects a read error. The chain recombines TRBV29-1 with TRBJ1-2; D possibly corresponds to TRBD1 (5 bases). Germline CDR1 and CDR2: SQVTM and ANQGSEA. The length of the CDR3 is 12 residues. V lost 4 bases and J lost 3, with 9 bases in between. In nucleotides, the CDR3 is TGCAGCGTTGTGTTACAGGACTATGGCTACACCTCC. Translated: CSVVLQDYGYTS.

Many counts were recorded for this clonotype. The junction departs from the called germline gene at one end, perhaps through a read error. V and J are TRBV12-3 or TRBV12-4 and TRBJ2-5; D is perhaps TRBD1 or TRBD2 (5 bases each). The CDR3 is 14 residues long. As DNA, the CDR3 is TGTGCCAGCAGTCCTCCGGGACGACAAGGGACCCAGTACTTC. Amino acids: CASSPPGRQGTQYF.

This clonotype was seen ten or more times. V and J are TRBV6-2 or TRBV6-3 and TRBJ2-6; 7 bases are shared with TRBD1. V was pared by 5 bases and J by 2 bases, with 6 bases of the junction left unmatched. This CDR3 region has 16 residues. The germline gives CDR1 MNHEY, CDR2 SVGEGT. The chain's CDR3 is CASSTDRAPGANVLTF. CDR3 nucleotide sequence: TGTGCCAGCAGTACAGACAGGGCTCCTGGGGCCAACGTCCTGACTTTC.

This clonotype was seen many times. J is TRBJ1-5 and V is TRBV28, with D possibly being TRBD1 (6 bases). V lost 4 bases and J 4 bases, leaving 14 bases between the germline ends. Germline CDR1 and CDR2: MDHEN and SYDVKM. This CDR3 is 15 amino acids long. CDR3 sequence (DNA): TGTGCCAGCAGTTCGCAGGGGCGGTGGAATCAGCCCCAGCATTTT. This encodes CASSSQGRWNQPQHF.

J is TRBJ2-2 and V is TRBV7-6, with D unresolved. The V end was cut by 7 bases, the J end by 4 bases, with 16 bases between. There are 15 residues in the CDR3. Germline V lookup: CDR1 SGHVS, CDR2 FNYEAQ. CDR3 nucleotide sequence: TGTGCCAGCATCGACACTCCGTCGGTCACCGGGGAGCTGTTTTTT. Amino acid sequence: CASIDTPSVTGELFF.

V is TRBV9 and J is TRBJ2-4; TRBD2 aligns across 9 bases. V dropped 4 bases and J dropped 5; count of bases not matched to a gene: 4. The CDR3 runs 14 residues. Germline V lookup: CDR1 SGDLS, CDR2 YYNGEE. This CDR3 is CASSQTSGENIQYF. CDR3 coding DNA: TGTGCCAGCAGCCAGACTAGCGGAGAAAACATTCAGTACTTC.

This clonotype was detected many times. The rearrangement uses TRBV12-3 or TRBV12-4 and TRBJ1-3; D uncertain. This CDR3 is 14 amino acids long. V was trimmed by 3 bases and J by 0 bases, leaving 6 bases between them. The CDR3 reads CASSFWDSGNTIYF. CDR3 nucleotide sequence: TGTGCCAGCAGTTTTTGGGACTCTGGAAACACCATATATTTT.

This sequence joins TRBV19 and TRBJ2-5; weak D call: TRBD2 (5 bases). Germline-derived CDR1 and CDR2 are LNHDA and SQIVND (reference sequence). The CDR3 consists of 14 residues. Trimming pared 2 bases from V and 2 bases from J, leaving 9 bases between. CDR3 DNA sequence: TGTGCCAGTAGTATACGCCCGGGGCAAGAGACCCAGTACTTC. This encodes CASSIRPGQETQYF.

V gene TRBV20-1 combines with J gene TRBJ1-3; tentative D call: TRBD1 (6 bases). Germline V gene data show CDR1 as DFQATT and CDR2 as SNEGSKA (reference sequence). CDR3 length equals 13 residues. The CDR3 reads CSDFGGGGNTIYF. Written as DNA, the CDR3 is TGCAGCGATTTTGGAGGGGGAGGAAACACCATATATTTT.

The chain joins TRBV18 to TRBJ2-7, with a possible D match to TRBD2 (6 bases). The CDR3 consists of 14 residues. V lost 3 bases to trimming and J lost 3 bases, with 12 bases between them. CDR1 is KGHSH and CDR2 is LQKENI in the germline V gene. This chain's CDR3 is CASSPPGLSYEQYF. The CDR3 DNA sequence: TGTGCCAGCTCACCTCCGGGACTGAGCTACGAGCAGTACTTC.

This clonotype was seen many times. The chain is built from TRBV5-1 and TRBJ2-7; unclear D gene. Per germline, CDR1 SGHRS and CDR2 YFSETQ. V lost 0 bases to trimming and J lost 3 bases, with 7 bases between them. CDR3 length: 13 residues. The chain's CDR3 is CASSLASDYEQYF. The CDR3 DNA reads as TGCGCCAGCAGCTTGGCGTCCGACTACGAGCAGTACTTC. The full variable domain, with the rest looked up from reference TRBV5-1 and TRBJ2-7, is KAGVTQTPRYLIKTRGQQVTLSCSPISGHRSVSWYQQTPGQGLQFLFEYFSETQRNKGNFPGRFSGRQFSNSRSEMNVSTLELGDSALYLCASSLASDYEQYFGPGTRLTVT.

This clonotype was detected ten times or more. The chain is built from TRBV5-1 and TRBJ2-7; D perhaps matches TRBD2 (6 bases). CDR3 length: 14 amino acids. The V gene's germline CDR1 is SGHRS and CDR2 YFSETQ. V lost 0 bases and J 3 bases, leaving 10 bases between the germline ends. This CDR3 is CASSLVGRDYEQYF. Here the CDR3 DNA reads TGCGCCAGCAGCTTGGTTGGGCGGGACTACGAGCAGTACTTC.

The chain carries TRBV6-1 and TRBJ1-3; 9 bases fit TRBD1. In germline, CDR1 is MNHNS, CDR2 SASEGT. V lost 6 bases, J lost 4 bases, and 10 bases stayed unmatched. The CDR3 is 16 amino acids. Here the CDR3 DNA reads TGTGCCAGCAGCCCCGGGACAGGGCTCATCGGAAACACCATATATTTT. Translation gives CASSPGTGLIGNTIYF.

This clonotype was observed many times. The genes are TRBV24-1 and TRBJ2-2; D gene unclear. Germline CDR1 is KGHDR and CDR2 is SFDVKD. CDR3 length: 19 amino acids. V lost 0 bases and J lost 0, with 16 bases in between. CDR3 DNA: TGTGCCACCAGTGATTTGCATTACGGGCAGAGCGCGAACACCGGGGAGCTGTTTTTT. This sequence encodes CATSDLHYGQSANTGELFF.

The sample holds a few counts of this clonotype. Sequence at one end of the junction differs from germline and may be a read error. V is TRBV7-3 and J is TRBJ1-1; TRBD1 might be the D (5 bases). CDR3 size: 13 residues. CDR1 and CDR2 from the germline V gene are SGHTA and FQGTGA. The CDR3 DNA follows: TGTGCCAGCAGCCGGGGCCGGAACACTGAAGCTTGCTTT. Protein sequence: CASSRGRNTEACF.

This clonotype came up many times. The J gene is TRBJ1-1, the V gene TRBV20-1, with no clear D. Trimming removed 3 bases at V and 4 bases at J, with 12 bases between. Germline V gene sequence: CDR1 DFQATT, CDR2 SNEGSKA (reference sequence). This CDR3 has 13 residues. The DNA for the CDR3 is TGCAGTGCTAGGGCCCGAACGGGCACTGAAGCTTTCTTT. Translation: CSARARTGTEAFF.

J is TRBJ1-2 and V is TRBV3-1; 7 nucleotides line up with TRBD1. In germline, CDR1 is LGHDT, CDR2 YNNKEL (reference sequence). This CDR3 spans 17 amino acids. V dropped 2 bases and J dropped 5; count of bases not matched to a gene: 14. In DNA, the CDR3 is TGTGCCAGCAGCCAAATCCAACTCCGGGACAGTTTTTATGGCTACACCTTC. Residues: CASSQIQLRDSFYGYTF.

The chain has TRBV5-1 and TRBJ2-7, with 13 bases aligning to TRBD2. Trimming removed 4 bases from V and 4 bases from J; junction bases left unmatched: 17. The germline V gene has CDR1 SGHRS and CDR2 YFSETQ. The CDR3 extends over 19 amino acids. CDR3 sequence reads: CASSSRTSGRPLPVYEQYF. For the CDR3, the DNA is TGCGCCAGCAGCAGCCGGACTAGCGGGAGACCGCTACCCGTATACGAGCAGTACTTC. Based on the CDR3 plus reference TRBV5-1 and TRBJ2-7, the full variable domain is KAGVTQTPRYLIKTRGQQVTLSCSPISGHRSVSWYQQTPGQGLQFLFEYFSETQRNKGNFPGRFSGRQFSNSRSEMNVSTLELGDSALYLCASSSRTSGRPLPVYEQYFGPGTRLTVT.

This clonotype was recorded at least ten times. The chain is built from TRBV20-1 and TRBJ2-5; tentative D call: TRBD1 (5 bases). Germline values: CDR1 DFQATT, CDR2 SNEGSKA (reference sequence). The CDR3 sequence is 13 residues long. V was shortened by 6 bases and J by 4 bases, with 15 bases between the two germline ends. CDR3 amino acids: CSARQGSLETQYF. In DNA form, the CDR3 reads TGCAGTGCCCGGCAGGGTAGTTTAGAGACCCAGTACTTC.